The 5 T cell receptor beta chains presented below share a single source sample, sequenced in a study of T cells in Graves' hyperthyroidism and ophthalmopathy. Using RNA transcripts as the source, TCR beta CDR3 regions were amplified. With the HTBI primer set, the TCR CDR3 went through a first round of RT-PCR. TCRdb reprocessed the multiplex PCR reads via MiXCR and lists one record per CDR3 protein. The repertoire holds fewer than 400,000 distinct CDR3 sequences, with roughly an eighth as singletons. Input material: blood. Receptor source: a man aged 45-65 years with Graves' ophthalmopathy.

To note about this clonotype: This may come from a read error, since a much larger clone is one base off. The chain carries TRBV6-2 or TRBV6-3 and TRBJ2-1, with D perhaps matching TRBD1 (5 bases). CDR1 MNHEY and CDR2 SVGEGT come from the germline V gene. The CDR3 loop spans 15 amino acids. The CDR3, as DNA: TGTGCCAGCAGTTACGTAGCCAACACAGGCGATGAGGAGTTCTTC. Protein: CASSYVANTGDEEFF.

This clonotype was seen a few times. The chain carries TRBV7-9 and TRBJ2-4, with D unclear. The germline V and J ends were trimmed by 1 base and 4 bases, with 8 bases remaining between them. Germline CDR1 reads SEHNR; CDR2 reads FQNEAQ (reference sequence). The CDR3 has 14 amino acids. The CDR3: CASSLVNGKNIQYF. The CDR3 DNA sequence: TGTGCCAGCAGCTTAGTGAACGGAAAAAACATTCAGTACTTC.

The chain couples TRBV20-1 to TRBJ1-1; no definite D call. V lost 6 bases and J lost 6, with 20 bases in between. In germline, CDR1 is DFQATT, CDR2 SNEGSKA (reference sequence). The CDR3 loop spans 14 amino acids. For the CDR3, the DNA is TGCAGTGCCCTTGAAGAGGATTGGGTGTCTGAAGCTTTCTTT. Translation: CSALEEDWVSEAFF.

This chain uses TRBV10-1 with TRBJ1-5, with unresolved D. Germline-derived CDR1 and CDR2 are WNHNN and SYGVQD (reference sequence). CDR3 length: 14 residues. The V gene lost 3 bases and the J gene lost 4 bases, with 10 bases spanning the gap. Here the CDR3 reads CASSESGVNQPQHF. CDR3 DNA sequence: TGCGCCAGCAGTGAATCCGGGGTTAATCAGCCCCAGCATTTT.

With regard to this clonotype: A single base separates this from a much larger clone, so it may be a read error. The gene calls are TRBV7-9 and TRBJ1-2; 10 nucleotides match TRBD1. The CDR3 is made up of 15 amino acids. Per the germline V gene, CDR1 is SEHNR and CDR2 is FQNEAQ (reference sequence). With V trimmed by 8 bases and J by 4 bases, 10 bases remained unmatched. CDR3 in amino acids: CASGEETGGVYGYTF. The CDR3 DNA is TGTGCCAGCGGCGAAGAGACAGGGGGCGTCTATGGCTACACCTTC.